One T cell receptor (beta chain) is described in this entry. Its specificity is not known. This record comes from a study of a mutant IDH1 vaccine in newly diagnosed glioma. The overall study: Patients in the study were vaccinated eight times, receiving shots in weeks 1, 3, 5, 7, 11, 15, 19 and 23. General observations from the study: Detectable vaccine-induced immune responses arose in almost 95% of patients.

Indicated time point: week 11, during vaccination. Vaccination comprised doses that each held 300 ug of mutant IDH1 20-mer peptide, plus topical imiquimod. Those who donated had recent WHO grade 3 or 4 IDH1-mutant, ATRX-lost astrocytomas. The germline V gene has CDR1 LGHNA and CDR2 YSLEER. V was pared by 0 bases and J by 6 bases, with 11 bases between. This CDR3 contains 15 residues. Generated by immunoSEQ multiplex PCR, the TCRdb table keeps only in-frame clones and is missing some. The sample carries more than 55,000 clones, roughly 80% recorded once. The source was PBMCs, collected from a glioma patient whose treatment included an IDH1 peptide vaccine. This receptor was taken from a man aged 30 to 45 with glioma. The chain has TRBV4-3 and TRBJ1-4; no clear D. The CDR3 is CASSQDLTEYEKLFF. For the CDR3, the DNA is TGCGCCAGCAGCCAAGATCTAACGGAATATGAAAAACTGTTTTTT.